This T cell receptor (beta chain) originates from a study of blood T cells in healthy people across ages. Trimming cost V 2 bases and J 6 bases, with 11 bases left between them. This CDR3 region has 14 residues. From germline, CDR1 is MNHEY and CDR2 SMNVEV (reference sequence). For the second PCR, which ran for roughly 6 to 12 cycles, a sample-barcoded 5' primer and a J-beta primer mix were used. Each CDR3 protein is one row after TCRdb ran MiXCR on the 5' RACE reads. This table has fewer than 2 million distinct CDR3 sequences, about 39% appearing once. This sequence joins TRBV27 and TRBJ2-4; TRBD1 is a possible D gene (6 bases). Sequencing used blood. The sequence was collected from a human donor in good health. Here the CDR3 reads CASSLSTGLNIQYF. As DNA, the CDR3 is TGTGCCAGCAGTTTAAGCACAGGGTTAAACATTCAGTACTTC.